Below are 27 T cell receptor beta chains sequenced from a single sample in a study of T cells in Graves' hyperthyroidism and ophthalmopathy. There were TCR beta CDR3 regions amplified from RNA transcripts. HTBI primers drove first-round RT-PCR of the TCR CDR3. Each CDR3 protein gets one entry after TCRdb re-called the multiplex PCR reads with MiXCR. The profile shows hundreds of thousands of distinct CDR3 sequences, less than 20% of them singletons. The sample was blood. These receptors all stem from a woman between 18 and 29 years old with Graves' ophthalmopathy.

This clonotype occurred many times. The chain is built from TRBV2 and TRBJ2-3; the D is unclear. The V gene lost 2 bases and the J gene lost 0 bases, with 9 bases spanning the gap. Germline V lookup: CDR1 SNHLY, CDR2 FYNNEI. This CDR3 comprises 15 residues. This CDR3 reads CASSESAGSTDTQYF. DNA for the CDR3: TGTGCCAGCAGTGAATCTGCAGGCAGCACAGATACGCAGTATTTT.

This clonotype was observed at least ten times. This chain links TRBV27 with TRBJ1-5, with 11 bases lining up with TRBD1. The CDR3 loop spans 14 amino acids. CDR1 is MNHEY and CDR2 is SMNVEV in the germline V gene (reference sequence). The V gene end was trimmed by 6 bases and the J gene end by 5 bases; junction bases not matched to a gene: 3. CDR3 amino acids: CASSKDRGHQPQHF. CDR3 sequence (DNA): TGTGCCAGCAGCAAGGACAGGGGGCATCAGCCCCAGCATTTT.

This clonotype appeared many times. The chain recombines TRBV7-3 with TRBJ2-2; 10 nucleotides agree with TRBD1. The CDR3 runs 16 residues. Germline values: CDR1 SGHTA, CDR2 FQGTGA. Trimming cost V 4 bases and J 1 base; bases outside gene matches: 3. CDR3 sequence: CASSSGQGRNTGELFF. In DNA, the CDR3 is TGTGCCAGCAGCTCGGGACAGGGGAGGAACACCGGGGAGCTGTTTTTT.

A note on this clonotype: One end of the junction is discordant with germline, which a read error may explain. V is TRBV7-7 and J is TRBJ2-5; TRBD2 matches at 14 bases. Per germline, CDR1 SSHAT and CDR2 FNYEAQ (reference sequence). There are 17 residues in the CDR3. The CDR3 nucleotides are TGTGCTAGCAGCTGGGGGACTAGCGGGGGTGGATTTGAGACCCAGTACTTC. As protein: CASSWGTSGGGFETQYF. The full variable domain, completed using reference TRBV7-7 and TRBJ2-5, is GAGVSQSPRYKVTKRGQDVTLRCDPISSHATLYWYQQALGQGPEFLTYFNYEAQPDKSGLPSDRFSAERPEGSISTLTIQRTEQRDSAMYRCASSWGTSGGGFETQYFGPGTRLLVL.

This clonotype was seen repeatedly, ten times or more. The DNA for the CDR3 is TGTGCCAGCAGTCAATTAGCGGGGCGCGGGGATACGCAGTATTTT. It yields the protein CASSQLAGRGDTQYF. This chain connects TRBV27 to TRBJ2-3, with 8 bases that match TRBD2. Germline V CDR1 and CDR2: MNHEY, SMNVEV (reference sequence). Germline trimming cut 5 bases from V and 6 bases from J; bases unmatched to any gene: 10. The CDR3 sequence is 15 residues long.

This clonotype was observed a few times. The J gene is TRBJ2-7, the V gene TRBV10-3; TRBD2 matches at 9 bases. V lost 4 bases to trimming and J lost 0 bases; unmatched junction nucleotides: 4. This CDR3 is built from 15 residues. Germline V gene lookup returns CDR1 ENHRY and CDR2 SYGVKD. In DNA, the CDR3 is TGTGCCATCAGTGTAGCGGGGGATAGCTCCTACGAGCAGTACTTC. Translation gives CAISVAGDSSYEQYF.

The table lists this clonotype with many counts. The V and J genes are TRBV11-2 and TRBJ2-3; D gene unclear. V lost 2 bases and J 7 bases, leaving 4 bases between the germline ends. Germline CDR1 SGHAT, CDR2 FQNNGV. The CDR3 totals 11 residues. The CDR3 here is CASSLRNTQYF. In DNA, the CDR3 is TGTGCCAGCAGCTTACGGAATACGCAGTATTTT.

This clonotype was seen at least ten times. The chain links TRBV28 to TRBJ2-7; TRBD2 aligns across 9 bases. The CDR3 sequence is 15 residues long. The V gene's germline CDR1 is MDHEN and CDR2 SYDVKM. With 0 bases clipped from V and 2 bases from J, the junction kept 2 bases outside the gene matches. The CDR3 DNA follows: TGTGCCAGCAGTTTATGGCTAGCGGGGACCTACGAGCAGTACTTC. As protein: CASSLWLAGTYEQYF. Full variable domain (missing parts from reference TRBV28 and TRBJ2-7): DVKVTQSSRYLVKRTGEKVFLECVQDMDHENMFWYRQDPGLGLRLIYFSYDVKMKEKGDIPEGYSVSREKKERFSLILESASTNQTSMYLCASSLWLAGTYEQYFGPGTRLTVT.

This clonotype came up many times. The rearrangement joins TRBV29-1 to TRBJ2-5; no clear D. Trimming cost V 3 bases and J 5 bases, with 7 bases left between them. From germline, CDR1 is SQVTM and CDR2 ANQGSEA. This CDR3 is 11 amino acids long. CDR3 sequence reads: CSVDIVETQYF. The CDR3 nucleotides read TGCAGCGTTGACATCGTGGAGACCCAGTACTTC.

In its sample, this clonotype was seen many times. V usage is TRBV6-1 and J usage is TRBJ2-3; D not resolved. Germline values: CDR1 MNHNS, CDR2 SASEGT. The V and J ends lost 4 bases and 2 bases respectively, with 7 bases between them. There are 13 residues in the CDR3. The CDR3 nucleotides read TGTGCCAGCAGTGCCCATCACACAGATACGCAGTATTTT. Amino acid sequence: CASSAHHTDTQYF.

A single count supports this clonotype. The J gene is TRBJ1-1, the V gene TRBV28; 8 nucleotides line up with TRBD1. In germline, CDR1 is MDHEN, CDR2 SYDVKM. The CDR3 has 17 amino acids. Unmatched junction bases numbered 6, after V lost 0 bases and J lost 0 bases. The CDR3 DNA reads TGTGCCAGCAGTTTATGGTGGGACAGGAGATTGAACACTGAAGCTTTCTTT. Encoded protein: CASSLWWDRRLNTEAFF. The full variable domain, rest sourced from reference TRBV28 and TRBJ1-1, is DVKVTQSSRYLVKRTGEKVFLECVQDMDHENMFWYRQDPGLGLRLIYFSYDVKMKEKGDIPEGYSVSREKKERFSLILESASTNQTSMYLCASSLWWDRRLNTEAFFGQGTRLTVV.

The chain uses TRBV28 and TRBJ1-1; weak D call: TRBD1 (5 bases). The CDR3 is made up of 15 amino acids. Trimming cost V 4 bases and J 6 bases, with 18 bases left between them. Germline assignment: CDR1 MDHEN and CDR2 SYDVKM. DNA for the CDR3: TGTGCCAGCAGTTCTCTGACAGAACGTCTTGCTGAAGCTTTCTTT. Amino acids: CASSSLTERLAEAFF.

This clonotype has a count of ten or more. V is TRBV11-2 and J is TRBJ1-1; a possible D gene is TRBD1 (5 bases). Germline CDR1 SGHAT, CDR2 FQNNGV. The CDR3 runs to 14 residues. Between the trimmed V and J ends, which lost 8 bases and 0 bases, there was a span of 13 bases. In DNA form, the CDR3 reads TGTGCCAGCTGGGACCGGGGCCTGAACACTGAAGCTTTCTTT. This translates into CASWDRGLNTEAFF.

In this sample, this clonotype turned up many times. This sequence joins TRBV28 and TRBJ2-1; TRBD2 aligns across 8 bases. Per the germline V gene, CDR1 is MDHEN and CDR2 is SYDVKM. The CDR3 has 16 residues. V gave up 4 bases and J gave up 0 bases; unmatched junction bases: 5. CDR3 nucleotide sequence: TGTGCCAGCAGTTCAGGGACTAGGAGCTCCTACAATGAGCAGTTCTTC. Translation: CASSSGTRSSYNEQFF.

Ten or more counts support this clonotype. The gene calls are TRBV28 and TRBJ1-5, with D tentatively TRBD1 (5 bases). CDR3 length: 14 amino acids. CDR1 is MDHEN, CDR2 SYDVKM, per germline. Trimming pared 9 bases from V and 1 base from J, leaving 13 bases between. In DNA, the CDR3 is TGTGCCAGTAGAGGGGTTAGGAGCAATCAGCCCCAGCATTTT. It yields the protein CASRGVRSNQPQHF.

The genes are TRBV2 and TRBJ1-1; D possibly corresponds to TRBD1 (5 bases). V lost 8 bases and J lost 1, with 14 bases in between. CDR3 length: 14 amino acids. The germline CDR1 and CDR2 sequences are SNHLY and FYNNEI. This chain's CDR3 is CASRTGTWNTEAFF. In DNA form, the CDR3 reads TGTGCCAGCCGGACTGGGACCTGGAACACTGAAGCTTTCTTT.

This clonotype came up a few times. The chain has TRBV5-1 and TRBJ2-7; D is possibly TRBD1 or TRBD2 (5 bases each). V lost 1 base, J lost 3 bases, and 14 bases lay in between. The germline V gene has CDR1 SGHRS and CDR2 YFSETQ. The CDR3 has 15 residues. Here the CDR3 reads CASSLMRGPGYEQYF. In DNA, the CDR3 is TGCGCCAGCAGCTTGATGAGGGGCCCGGGCTACGAGCAGTACTTC.

This clonotype was seen at least ten times. J is TRBJ2-1 and V is TRBV15; D gene unclear. V lost 5 bases, J lost 15 bases, and 26 bases lay in between. The CDR3 sequence is 15 residues long. Germline CDR1 reads LNHNV; CDR2 reads YYDKDF (reference sequence). CDR3 sequence: CATSRRRSTSDPGFF. The DNA of the CDR3 is TGTGCCACCAGCCGAAGGAGATCAACCTCAGACCCAGGGTTCTTC.

This clonotype was counted at least ten times. The chain links TRBV2 to TRBJ2-5; no clear D gene. The germline CDR1 and CDR2 sequences are SNHLY and FYNNEI. Trimming took 3 bases from V and 5 from J, leaving 10 bases between them. This CDR3 contains 13 residues. The CDR3 bases are TGTGCCAGCAGTGACGGCCGCGAGGAGACCCAGTACTTC. It is translated as CASSDGREETQYF.

This clonotype occurred many times. V and J are TRBV2 and TRBJ2-2; D gene ambiguous. The CDR3 runs 14 residues. Germline V gene data show CDR1 as SNHLY and CDR2 as FYNNEI. Trimming left V 0 bases short and J 4 bases short, with 6 bases between. This CDR3 reads CASSEASSTGELFF. Written as DNA, the CDR3 is TGTGCCAGCAGTGAAGCCAGTTCCACCGGGGAGCTGTTTTTT. The variable domain in full, with the rest retrieved from reference TRBV2 and TRBJ2-2, is EPEVTQTPSHQVTQMGQEVILRCVPISNHLYFYWYRQILGQKVEFLVSFYNNEISEKSEIFDDQFSVERPDGSNFTLKIRSTKLEDSAMYFCASSEASSTGELFFGEGSRLTVL.

There are many counts of this clonotype. The chain has TRBV11-2 and TRBJ2-1, with 11 bases lining up with TRBD2. The V and J ends lost 5 bases and 4 bases, in that order; junction bases with no gene match: 4. The CDR3 runs 15 residues. Germline CDR1 and CDR2: SGHAT and FQNNGV. The CDR3 reads CASSQLAGVYNEQFF. The CDR3 nucleotides read TGTGCCAGCAGCCAACTAGCGGGGGTATACAATGAGCAGTTCTTC.

This clonotype has ten or more counts. The chain links TRBV11-3 to TRBJ1-1; D is undetermined. Per the germline V gene, CDR1 is SGHNT and CDR2 is YENEEA. V was clipped by 5 bases and J by 4 bases, with 11 bases between them. The CDR3 sequence is 13 residues long. The CDR3 reads CASSLAEATEAFF. CDR3 in DNA: TGTGCCAGCAGCCTTGCAGAGGCCACTGAAGCTTTCTTT. Full variable domain (remainder filled in from reference TRBV11-3 and TRBJ1-1): EAGVVQSPRYKIIEKKQPVAFWCNPISGHNTLYWYLQNLGQGPELLIRYENEEAVDDSQLPKDRFSAERLKGVDSTLKIQPAELGDSAVYLCASSLAEATEAFFGQGTRLTVV.

This clonotype showed up just a few times. V usage is TRBV9 and J usage is TRBJ2-2, with 9 positions matching TRBD2. Trimming removed 2 bases from V and 1 base from J; junction bases left unmatched: 0. The CDR3 covers 15 residues. Looked up from germline, CDR1 is SGDLS and CDR2 is YYNGEE. DNA of the CDR3: TGTGCCAGCAGCGTGACTAGCGGGAACACCGGGGAGCTGTTTTTT. It codes for CASSVTSGNTGELFF. Supplemented by reference TRBV9 and TRBJ2-2, the full variable domain reads DSGVTQTPKHLITATGQRVTLRCSPRSGDLSVYWYQQSLDQGLQFLIQYYNGEERAKGNILERFSAQQFPDLHSELNLSSLELGDSALYFCASSVTSGNTGELFFGEGSRLTVL.

This clonotype was recorded at least ten times. The chain couples TRBV7-2 to TRBJ2-1, with 11 bases that match TRBD2. V dropped 2 bases and J dropped 4; count of bases not matched to a gene: 4. CDR3 length equals 16 residues. The V gene's germline CDR1 is SGHTA and CDR2 FQGNSA. The CDR3: CASSLTSGGSYNEQFF. CDR3 nucleotides: TGTGCCAGCAGCTTAACTAGCGGGGGCAGTTACAATGAGCAGTTCTTC.

In its sample, this clonotype was seen many times. The chain recombines TRBV30 with TRBJ2-1; D is uncertain. V lost 2 bases and J lost 2, with 7 bases in between. The germline CDR1 and CDR2 sequences are GTSNPN and SVGIG (reference sequence). The CDR3 has 13 amino acids. The CDR3 spells CAWSSATYNEQFF. CDR3 in DNA: TGTGCCTGGAGTTCCGCAACCTACAATGAGCAGTTCTTC.

This clonotype has ten or more counts. This chain uses TRBV9 with TRBJ2-3, with TRBD2 matching 8 bases. Germline V lookup: CDR1 SGDLS, CDR2 YYNGEE. V lost 2 bases, J lost 2 bases, and 7 bases stayed unmatched. The CDR3 totals 16 residues. CDR3 DNA: TGTGCCAGCAGCGTTCAGCCGGGGGGGGTCACAGATACGCAGTATTTT. Amino acid sequence: CASSVQPGGVTDTQYF.

This clonotype was recorded at least ten times. The V gene is TRBV6-1, the J gene TRBJ1-2; D unclear. Per germline, CDR1 MNHNS and CDR2 SASEGT. This CDR3 has 16 amino acids. The V and J ends lost 5 bases and 5 bases respectively, with 21 bases between them. This chain's CDR3 is CASSQFATGPAYGYTF. CDR3 coding DNA: TGTGCCAGCAGTCAATTCGCAACCGGGCCTGCTTATGGCTACACCTTC.